This T cell receptor (beta chain) was recovered during a study of control samples from healthy donors and cancer patients. The method was immunoSEQ multiplex PCR; TCRdb's version includes in-frame clones alone and lacks a portion of them. The top ten clones hold about 1.6% of a sample with under 200,000 clones, about nine tenths of them seen once. V was pared by 1 base and J by 2 bases, with 2 bases of the junction left unmatched. This CDR3 comprises 16 residues. From germline, CDR1 is KGHSH and CDR2 LQKENI. The sequenced sample was blood. V is TRBV18 and J is TRBJ2-2, with 9 bases that match TRBD1. This receptor was taken from a woman in her 30s in good health. As DNA, the CDR3 is TGTGCCAGCTCACCACTGGACAGGGGTAACACCGGGGAGCTGTTTTTT. It yields the protein CASSPLDRGNTGELFF.